Sequencing of this TCR beta chain was carried out in a study of neurological immune-mediated disorders. This clonotype was observed a few times. Using its own MiXCR run on the 5' RACE reads, TCRdb lists one record per CDR3 protein. The sample records roughly 48,000 distinct CDR3 sequences, just under 6% being singletons. Trimming stripped 2 bases from V and 4 bases from J, with 12 bases between. The V gene's germline CDR1 is SGHRS and CDR2 YFSETQ. The CDR3 is 14 residues long. This chain links TRBV5-1 with TRBJ1-1, with a weak D call TRBD1 (6 bases). Input material: CD4+ T cells from blood. This TCR was sampled from a woman aged 18-29 years with multiple sclerosis. CDR3 in DNA: TGCGCCAGCAGCTTTGGGGGGCTTGGCACTGAAGCTTTCTTT. Protein sequence: CASSFGGLGTEAFF.